This is a list of T cell receptor beta chains from one sample in a study of technical replicates of blood from a handful of donors. Produced via immunoSEQ multiplex PCR; TCRdb's table is partial and in-frame only. The sample lists approximately 79,000 clones, about 93% occurring once. Sample: T cells isolated from PBMCs. The receptors originated from a human donor in good health. CDR3s include the opening cysteine and the closing phenylalanine or tryptophan. D genes are given only for firm matches. Clone size is stated in some rows and not others, as once, few, many or a class when expanded.

D	V	J	size	DNA	CDR3
TRBD2	TRBV9	TRBJ2-3	NA	TGTGCCAGCAGCCGAACGGGACTAGCGGGAGGAGATACGCAGTATTTT	CASSRTGLAGGDTQYF
TRBD2	TRBV29-1	TRBJ2-7	NA	TGCAGCGTAAGCGGGAGCTCCTACGAGCAGTACTTC	CSVSGSSYEQYF
NA	TRBV7-8	TRBJ1-2	NA	TGTGCCAGCAGCTTAGATGAGGGCTATGGCTACACCTTC	CASSLDEGYGYTF
NA	TRBV7-6	TRBJ2-7	NA	TGTGCCAGCAGCTTAGTTTCCGGACAATATTACGAGCAGTACTTC	CASSLVSGQYYEQYF
TRBD2	TRBV7-9	TRBJ2-7	NA	TGTGCCAGCAGCCCCAGCGGGGGGACCCTCTCCTACGAGCAGTACTTC	CASSPSGGTLSYEQYF
TRBD1	TRBV7-2	TRBJ2-3	NA	TGTGCCAGCAGCTTAGCGACCGGGACAGGGGGCGGAGATACGCAGTATTTT	CASSLATGTGGGDTQYF
NA	TRBV19	TRBJ1-5	NA	TGTGCCAGTATGGGGGGGCTCAATCAGCCCCAGCATTTT	CASMGGLNQPQHF
NA	TRBV15	TRBJ2-5	NA	TGTGCCACCAGTTCTGGGTCCGCGGCGGGTAGGGAGACCCAGTACTTC	CATSSGSAAGRETQYF
TRBD1	TRBV5-6	TRBJ1-1	NA	TGTGCCAGCAGGGGGACAGATGTGACTGAAGCTTTCTTT	CASRGTDVTEAFF
TRBD1	TRBV19	TRBJ1-5	NA	TGTGCCAGTACCAGTGGGCAGGGGGCGGTATCCCAGCATTTT	CASTSGQGAVSQHF
NA	TRBV6-4	TRBJ2-7	NA	TGTGCCAGCAGTGACGTCCAACCAACTAGGAACGAGCAGTACTTC	CASSDVQPTRNEQYF
NA	TRBV10-3	TRBJ1-3	NA	TGTGCCATCAGTGAGTCGCAGCGGAGCTCTGGAAACACCATATATTTT	CAISESQRSSGNTIYF
NA	TRBV6-5	TRBJ2-7	NA	TGTGCCAGCAGTTACTCTAGTCCCATCGGCTACGAGCAGTACTTC	CASSYSSPIGYEQYF
NA	TRBV27	TRBJ2-7	NA	TGTGCCAGCAGTACTTCCTACGAGCAGTACTTC	CASSTSYEQYF
NA	TRBV10-3	TRBJ1-5	NA	TGTGCCATCAGTGTAACGGGGGGGGCCAATCAGCCCCAGCATTTT	CAISVTGGANQPQHF
NA	TRBV25-1	TRBJ1-1	NA	TGTGCCAGCAGTGAACCACAGGCCCATATGAACACTGAAGCTTTCTTT	CASSEPQAHMNTEAFF
TRBD2	TRBV7-9	TRBJ2-3	once	TGTGCCAGCACCGGACTAGCGGGAGCGGAAGATACGCAGTATTTT	CASTGLAGAEDTQYF
NA	TRBV7-2	TRBJ1-1	NA	TGTGCCAGCAGCTCTGCCGGTTCAGGGGTCACTGAAGCTTTCTTT	CASSSAGSGVTEAFF
NA	TRBV5-6	TRBJ1-1	NA	TGTGCCAGCAGCTTTGCAGGCATGAACACTGAAGCTTTCTTT	CASSFAGMNTEAFF
NA	TRBV4-3	TRBJ2-1	NA	TGCGCCAGCAGTCCGGGAACTACTAGTTCCAATGAGCAGTTCTTC	CASSPGTTSSNEQFF
NA	TRBV7-3	TRBJ2-1	NA	TGTGCCAGCAGCTTAACCGGGGGGCTCGTAAACAATGAGCAGTTCTTC	CASSLTGGLVNNEQFF
NA	TRBV6-5	TRBJ2-7	NA	TGTGCCAGCAGGGATACAGGAGAATCCTACGAGCAGTACTTC	CASRDTGESYEQYF
NA	TRBV19	TRBJ1-5	NA	TGTGCCAGTAGTCAGGGAGGCGGCCAGCCCCAGCATTTT	CASSQGGGQPQHF
NA	TRBV5-8	TRBJ1-4	NA	TGTGCCAGCAGCTACGAAATAGGACGGGGGGAAAAACTGTTTTTT	CASSYEIGRGEKLFF
NA	TRBV11-2	TRBJ1-4	NA	TGTGCCAGCAGCTCCCAGGTGGCAGCCAAGGAAAAACTGTTTTTT	CASSSQVAAKEKLFF
NA	TRBV5-6	TRBJ2-6	once	TGTGCCAGCAGCCGTGGGAGCTCTGGGGCCAACGTCCTGACTTTC	CASSRGSSGANVLTF
NA	TRBV11-2	TRBJ2-2	NA	TGTGCCAGCAGCCCGAACTCCGCCCGGGAGCTGTTTTTT	CASSPNSARELFF
NA	TRBV7-9	TRBJ1-1	NA	TGTGCCAGCAGCCTAGGGGTGGGGGCGAATGAAGCTTTCTTT	CASSLGVGANEAFF
TRBD2	TRBV11-2	TRBJ2-5	NA	TGTGCCAGCAGCTTAGTAGCGGGAGTAGGTGAGACCCAGTACTTC	CASSLVAGVGETQYF
NA	TRBV6-5	TRBJ2-7	NA	TGTGCCAGCAGCGGAGGTTACGAGCAGTACTTC	CASSGGYEQYF
TRBD2	TRBV29-1	TRBJ2-7	once	TGCAGCGCCCGGGGGGGGCTCTCCTACGAGCAGTACTTC	CSARGGLSYEQYF
TRBD1	TRBV4-3	TRBJ1-1	NA	TGCGCCAGCAGCCAATTTACACAGGGGGCAGGAGTACGGAGCACTGAAGCTTTCTTT	CASSQFTQGAGVRSTEAFF
NA	TRBV23-1	TRBJ2-1	NA	TGCGCCAGCAGTCAGTTCGGACAGCTCTCCTACAATGAGCAGTTCTTC	CASSQFGQLSYNEQFF
NA	TRBV4-1	TRBJ2-7	NA	TGCGCCAGCAGCCCCCCGTCCTACGAGCAGTACTTC	CASSPPSYEQYF
NA	TRBV7-2	TRBJ1-2	once	TGTGCCAGCAGCTCGCGCGGTAGCTACACCTTC	CASSSRGSYTF
NA	TRBV27	TRBJ1-2	NA	TGTGCCAGCAGTTTATCAAAGCCCTCTAACTATGGCTACACCTTC	CASSLSKPSNYGYTF
NA	TRBV7-9	TRBJ2-1	NA	TGTGCCAGCAGCTTAGGGCTAGCCTACAATGAGCAGTTCTTC	CASSLGLAYNEQFF
NA	TRBV5-1	TRBJ2-2	NA	TGCGCCAGCAGTTTAGGGGAATCCTCGAACACCGGGGAGCTGTTTTTT	CASSLGESSNTGELFF
TRBD1	TRBV30	TRBJ2-7	once	TGTGCCTGGAGTGTAGGGACAGGGGGCTACGAGCAGTACTTC	CAWSVGTGGYEQYF
NA	TRBV4-2	TRBJ2-3	NA	TGTGCCAGCAGCCAAGATGCGCCGGGACAAGCTGGACTGGTGACAGATACGCAGTATTTT	CASSQDAPGQAGLVTDTQYF
NA	TRBV2	TRBJ1-1	NA	TGTGCCAGCGAGGGCCAAAAAAGAGGGGAAGCTTTCTTT	CASEGQKRGEAFF
NA	TRBV9	TRBJ2-1	NA	TGTGCCAGCAGCGTGGACAGTCCCAATGAGCAGTTCTTC	CASSVDSPNEQFF
NA	TRBV29-1	TRBJ2-1	NA	TGCAGCGTTCGGCGGGCTGCCGGGCCCAATGAGCAGTTCTTC	CSVRRAAGPNEQFF
NA	TRBV15	TRBJ2-1	NA	TGTGCCACCAGCAGAGATCTAGCGTCTTACAACAATGAGCAGTTCTTC	CATSRDLASYNNEQFF
TRBD2	TRBV11-2	TRBJ2-1	NA	TGTGCCAGCAGCTTACAACTAGCGGGCTACAATGAGCAGTTCTTC	CASSLQLAGYNEQFF
TRBD1	TRBV19	TRBJ1-2	NA	TGTGCCAGTAGTATTGGGACAGCCTATGGCTACACCTTC	CASSIGTAYGYTF
TRBD2	TRBV5-1	TRBJ2-3	once	TGCGCCAGCAGCTACAGAATCCGACTAGCGGGAGAAAGAAATACGCAGTATTTT	CASSYRIRLAGERNTQYF
NA	TRBV9	TRBJ2-7	NA	TGTGCCAGCAGCGGGGATATGGGGCCCCTCGAGCAGTACTTC	CASSGDMGPLEQYF
NA	TRBV7-9	TRBJ1-1	NA	TGTGCCAGCGGAGCTTTTCAGGGCGGCGGCACTGAAGCTTTCTTT	CASGAFQGGGTEAFF
NA	TRBV19	TRBJ1-5	NA	TGTGCCAGTTCGCGGGACTTAGAGGACCAGCCCCAGCATTTT	CASSRDLEDQPQHF
NA	TRBV19	TRBJ1-5	NA	TGTGCCAGTAGTTTGACAGGAGACAATCAGCCCCAGCATTTT	CASSLTGDNQPQHF
NA	TRBV11-1	TRBJ1-1	NA	TGTGCCAGCAGCTTATGGAGGATGAACACTGAAGCTTTCTTT	CASSLWRMNTEAFF